In this sample, the clone carrying this T cell receptor (beta chain) turned up a few times. This CDR3 comprises 14 residues. V dropped 7 bases and J dropped 9 bases, with 22 bases sitting between them. This specimen belongs to a study of identical twins. It was template switching that added a universal primer site, and there were unique molecular identifiers on the cDNA. TCRdb used MiXCR to reprocess the 5' RACE reads, holding one entry per CDR3 protein. The sample lists over 600,000 distinct CDR3 sequences, 21% occurring once. This same sample was also taken into another study, of T cells expressing NK-cell markers.

The gene calls are TRBV12-3 or TRBV12-4 and TRBJ2-7; D is possibly TRBD1 or TRBD2 (5 bases each). This TCR derives from a woman younger than 30 in good health. Sequenced material: PBMCs. CDR3 bases: TGTGCCAGCACCCCGGGGCTGGGTACGTTGGGGCAGTACTTC. Translated, it gives CASTPGLGTLGQYF.